A selection of T cell receptor beta chains follows, all from one sample in a study of blood T cell repertoires in COVID-19. Method: immunoSEQ multiplex PCR; TCRdb's copy keeps in-frame clones and lacks some. The table includes 150,000 to 200,000 clones, around 81% detected once. The source material was peripheral blood. The origin of the receptors is a human donor with acute or convalescent COVID-19. The donor label of this sample is uncertain. The conserved cysteine and the conserved F or W are not part of the CDR3 here. The order of the fields is V gene, CDR3 length, D gene, J gene, CDR3 protein. The D gene is left open where the match is weak.

v_call: TRBV5-1; cdr3_length: 16; d_call: TRBD1; j_call: TRBJ1-1; cdr3_aa: ASSLYQQGTEMNTEAF
v_call: TRBV28; cdr3_length: 13; d_call: NA; j_call: TRBJ1-5; cdr3_aa: ASSPGGTSDQPQH
v_call: TRBV18; cdr3_length: 12; d_call: NA; j_call: TRBJ2-1; cdr3_aa: ASSRAGVYNEQF
v_call: TRBV6-5; cdr3_length: 14; d_call: NA; j_call: TRBJ2-6; cdr3_aa: ASSYARPSGANVLT
v_call: TRBV5-1; cdr3_length: 17; d_call: NA; j_call: TRBJ2-1; cdr3_aa: ASSLGGGRGAGSYNEQF
v_call: TRBV4-2; cdr3_length: 12; d_call: NA; j_call: TRBJ1-6; cdr3_aa: ASSQEPQVSPLH
v_call: TRBV2; cdr3_length: 9; d_call: NA; j_call: TRBJ2-7; cdr3_aa: ASTLRQEQY
v_call: TRBV6-1; cdr3_length: 11; d_call: TRBD1; j_call: TRBJ1-1; cdr3_aa: ASSEDRGRKAF
v_call: TRBV5-1; cdr3_length: 14; d_call: NA; j_call: TRBJ1-1; cdr3_aa: ASSPPSRVTNTEAF
v_call: TRBV12-3/TRBV12-4; cdr3_length: 11; d_call: TRBD1; j_call: TRBJ1-2; cdr3_aa: ASSRGQGGGYT
v_call: TRBV2; cdr3_length: 14; d_call: NA; j_call: TRBJ2-2; cdr3_aa: ASRNGIRDGTGELF
v_call: TRBV9; cdr3_length: 13; d_call: NA; j_call: TRBJ2-1; cdr3_aa: ASSPSGLSYNEQF
v_call: TRBV28; cdr3_length: 15; d_call: TRBD2; j_call: TRBJ2-3; cdr3_aa: ASSYQMTSSSTDTQY
v_call: TRBV18; cdr3_length: 12; d_call: NA; j_call: TRBJ2-1; cdr3_aa: ASSVRELSNEQF
v_call: TRBV10-3; cdr3_length: 9; d_call: TRBD2; j_call: TRBJ2-1; cdr3_aa: AIKGAGEQF
v_call: TRBV2; cdr3_length: 11; d_call: TRBD1; j_call: TRBJ1-5; cdr3_aa: ASRQGRNQPQH
v_call: TRBV2; cdr3_length: 10; d_call: NA; j_call: TRBJ1-1; cdr3_aa: ASSRRNTEAF
v_call: TRBV7-2; cdr3_length: 14; d_call: TRBD2; j_call: TRBJ2-4; cdr3_aa: ASSPTSGGARNIQY
v_call: TRBV29-1; cdr3_length: 15; d_call: TRBD2; j_call: TRBJ2-3; cdr3_aa: SVLGWASGGSTDTQY
v_call: TRBV4-1; cdr3_length: 12; d_call: NA; j_call: TRBJ2-7; cdr3_aa: ASSQDRMYYEQY
v_call: TRBV7-3; cdr3_length: 14; d_call: NA; j_call: TRBJ2-5; cdr3_aa: ASSHGGQGGGMAQY
v_call: TRBV6-1; cdr3_length: 11; d_call: NA; j_call: TRBJ2-1; cdr3_aa: ASSDVGAHEQF
v_call: TRBV30; cdr3_length: 11; d_call: TRBD1; j_call: TRBJ2-5; cdr3_aa: ALEQGTQETQY
v_call: TRBV18; cdr3_length: 14; d_call: TRBD1; j_call: TRBJ1-6; cdr3_aa: ASSPNRGGYNSPLH
v_call: TRBV28; cdr3_length: 14; d_call: TRBD1; j_call: TRBJ1-5; cdr3_aa: ASSTPTGGSGQPQH
v_call: TRBV19; cdr3_length: 16; d_call: NA; j_call: TRBJ2-2; cdr3_aa: ASTPPARGPLRTGELF
v_call: TRBV2; cdr3_length: 12; d_call: TRBD1; j_call: TRBJ1-2; cdr3_aa: ASSEAYRGLGYT
v_call: TRBV5-1; cdr3_length: 11; d_call: NA; j_call: TRBJ1-1; cdr3_aa: ASSDPRGSEAF
v_call: TRBV5-1; cdr3_length: 14; d_call: TRBD2; j_call: TRBJ2-1; cdr3_aa: ASSSTGTSGGSEQF
v_call: TRBV7-3; cdr3_length: 14; d_call: TRBD2; j_call: TRBJ2-3; cdr3_aa: ASSPATSGVTDTQY
v_call: TRBV27; cdr3_length: 12; d_call: TRBD1; j_call: TRBJ2-5; cdr3_aa: ASSDDRGRRAQY
v_call: TRBV27; cdr3_length: 13; d_call: NA; j_call: TRBJ2-3; cdr3_aa: ASSFRGLGTDTQY
v_call: TRBV30; cdr3_length: 10; d_call: NA; j_call: TRBJ2-7; cdr3_aa: AWSRTSYEQY
v_call: TRBV10-3; cdr3_length: 12; d_call: NA; j_call: TRBJ2-7; cdr3_aa: AIRPGYASYEQY
v_call: TRBV7-2; cdr3_length: 11; d_call: TRBD1; j_call: TRBJ2-7; cdr3_aa: ASSLRGQYEQY
v_call: TRBV5-6; cdr3_length: 13; d_call: TRBD1; j_call: TRBJ2-1; cdr3_aa: ASSLGTGGSNEQF
v_call: TRBV4-1; cdr3_length: 14; d_call: TRBD2; j_call: TRBJ2-7; cdr3_aa: ASSQATVGGSYEQY
v_call: TRBV19; cdr3_length: 14; d_call: TRBD1; j_call: TRBJ1-3; cdr3_aa: ASSADRGFSGNTIY
v_call: TRBV5-5; cdr3_length: 14; d_call: TRBD2; j_call: TRBJ2-3; cdr3_aa: ASSLALRGGLDTQY
v_call: TRBV18; cdr3_length: 17; d_call: TRBD2; j_call: TRBJ2-7; cdr3_aa: ASSPGTSGSGGFSYEQY
v_call: TRBV19; cdr3_length: 15; d_call: TRBD2; j_call: TRBJ2-1; cdr3_aa: ASSTVGGRHSYNEQF
v_call: TRBV6-6; cdr3_length: 13; d_call: NA; j_call: TRBJ2-6; cdr3_aa: ASSYQYSGSNVLT
v_call: TRBV4-2; cdr3_length: 12; d_call: NA; j_call: TRBJ2-6; cdr3_aa: ASSPARGGNVLT
v_call: TRBV6-5; cdr3_length: 13; d_call: TRBD1; j_call: TRBJ1-5; cdr3_aa: ASIEAGGADQPQH
v_call: TRBV7-3; cdr3_length: 14; d_call: TRBD2; j_call: TRBJ2-1; cdr3_aa: ASSREGTSGSYEQF
v_call: TRBV28; cdr3_length: 13; d_call: TRBD1; j_call: TRBJ2-6; cdr3_aa: ASSTQGDGANVLT
v_call: TRBV5-1; cdr3_length: 11; d_call: NA; j_call: TRBJ2-7; cdr3_aa: ASSLGRGGEQY
v_call: TRBV19; cdr3_length: 13; d_call: TRBD1; j_call: TRBJ1-5; cdr3_aa: ASMGDRASNQPQH
v_call: TRBV6-6; cdr3_length: 13; d_call: NA; j_call: TRBJ1-2; cdr3_aa: ASSYAGGANYGYT
v_call: TRBV6-5; cdr3_length: 12; d_call: TRBD2; j_call: TRBJ2-7; cdr3_aa: ASYRTSGGYEQY
v_call: TRBV3-1/TRBV3-2; cdr3_length: 10; d_call: NA; j_call: TRBJ2-5; cdr3_aa: ASSLAEETQY
v_call: TRBV30; cdr3_length: 14; d_call: TRBD2; j_call: TRBJ2-5; cdr3_aa: AWSVGGLGKGETQY